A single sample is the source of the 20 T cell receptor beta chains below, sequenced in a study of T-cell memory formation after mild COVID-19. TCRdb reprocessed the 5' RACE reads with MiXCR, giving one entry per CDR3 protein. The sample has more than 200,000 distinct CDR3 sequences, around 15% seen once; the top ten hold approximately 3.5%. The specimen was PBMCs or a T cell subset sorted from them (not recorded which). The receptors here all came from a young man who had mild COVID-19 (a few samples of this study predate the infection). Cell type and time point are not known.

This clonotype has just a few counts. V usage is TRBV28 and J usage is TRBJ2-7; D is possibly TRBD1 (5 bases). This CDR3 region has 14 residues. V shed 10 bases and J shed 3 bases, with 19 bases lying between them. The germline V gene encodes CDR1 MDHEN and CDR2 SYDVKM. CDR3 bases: TGTGCCACCACCGCAGGGAAGGTTCTCTACGAGCAGTACGTC. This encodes CATTAGKVLYEQYV.

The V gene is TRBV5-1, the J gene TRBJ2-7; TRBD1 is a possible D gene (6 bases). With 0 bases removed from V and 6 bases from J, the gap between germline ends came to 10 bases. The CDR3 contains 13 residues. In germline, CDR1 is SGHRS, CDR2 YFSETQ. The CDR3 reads CASSLVTGIEQYF. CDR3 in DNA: TGCGCCAGCAGCTTGGTAACAGGGATCGAGCAGTACTTC. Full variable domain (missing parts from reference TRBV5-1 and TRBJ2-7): KAGVTQTPRYLIKTRGQQVTLSCSPISGHRSVSWYQQTPGQGLQFLFEYFSETQRNKGNFPGRFSGRQFSNSRSEMNVSTLELGDSALYLCASSLVTGIEQYFGPGTRLTVT.

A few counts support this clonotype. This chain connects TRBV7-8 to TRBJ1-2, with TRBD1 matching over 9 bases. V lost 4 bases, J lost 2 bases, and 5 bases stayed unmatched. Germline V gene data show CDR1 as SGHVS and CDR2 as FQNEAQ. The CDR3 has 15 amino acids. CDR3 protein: CASSSYRGRNYGYTF. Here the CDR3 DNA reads TGTGCCAGCAGCTCTTACAGGGGGCGGAACTATGGCTACACCTTC.

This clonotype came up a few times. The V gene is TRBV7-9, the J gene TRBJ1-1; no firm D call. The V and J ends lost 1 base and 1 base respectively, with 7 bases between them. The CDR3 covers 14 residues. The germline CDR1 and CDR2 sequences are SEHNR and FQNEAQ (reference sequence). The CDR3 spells CASSLDASNTEAFF. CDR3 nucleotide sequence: TGTGCCAGCAGCTTAGATGCGTCGAACACTGAAGCTTTCTTT.

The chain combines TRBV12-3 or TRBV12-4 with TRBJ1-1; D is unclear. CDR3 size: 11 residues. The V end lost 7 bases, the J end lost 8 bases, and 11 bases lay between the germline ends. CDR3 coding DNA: TGTGCCAGCAACCTCCATGGGGAAGCTTTCTTT. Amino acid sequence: CASNLHGEAFF.

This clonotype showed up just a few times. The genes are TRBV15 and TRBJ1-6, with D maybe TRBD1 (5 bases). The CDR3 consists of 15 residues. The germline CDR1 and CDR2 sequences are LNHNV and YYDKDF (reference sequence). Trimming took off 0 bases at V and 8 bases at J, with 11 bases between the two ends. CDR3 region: CATSREIQGDSPLHF. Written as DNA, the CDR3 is TGTGCCACCAGCAGAGAAATCCAGGGAGATTCACCCCTCCACTTT.

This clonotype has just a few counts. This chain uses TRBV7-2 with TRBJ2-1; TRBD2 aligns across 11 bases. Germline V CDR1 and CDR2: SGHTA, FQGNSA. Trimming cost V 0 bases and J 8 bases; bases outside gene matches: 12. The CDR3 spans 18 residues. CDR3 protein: CASSLAGARGSGGDEQFF. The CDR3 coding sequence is TGTGCCAGCAGCTTAGCAGGGGCGAGGGGTAGCGGGGGGGATGAGCAGTTCTTC.

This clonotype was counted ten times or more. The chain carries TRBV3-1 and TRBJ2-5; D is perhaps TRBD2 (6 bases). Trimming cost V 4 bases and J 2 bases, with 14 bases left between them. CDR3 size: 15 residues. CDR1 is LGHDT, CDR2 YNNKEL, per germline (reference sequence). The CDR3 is CASSLTASGQETQYF. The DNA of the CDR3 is TGTGCCAGCAGCCTCACCGCCAGCGGGCAAGAGACCCAGTACTTC.

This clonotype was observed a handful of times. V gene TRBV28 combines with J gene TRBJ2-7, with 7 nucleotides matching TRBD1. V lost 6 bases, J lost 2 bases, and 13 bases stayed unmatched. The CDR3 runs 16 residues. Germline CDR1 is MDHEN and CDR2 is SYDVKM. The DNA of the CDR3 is TGTGCCAGCAGCCCACGAGTAGGACAGGCCACCTACGAGCAGTACGTC. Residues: CASSPRVGQATYEQYV.

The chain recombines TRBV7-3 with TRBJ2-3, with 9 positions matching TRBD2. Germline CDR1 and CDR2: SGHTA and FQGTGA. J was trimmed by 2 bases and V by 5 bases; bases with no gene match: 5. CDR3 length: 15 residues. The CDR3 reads CASSERGANTDTQYF. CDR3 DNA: TGTGCCAGCAGCGAGCGGGGGGCAAACACAGATACGCAGTATTTT.

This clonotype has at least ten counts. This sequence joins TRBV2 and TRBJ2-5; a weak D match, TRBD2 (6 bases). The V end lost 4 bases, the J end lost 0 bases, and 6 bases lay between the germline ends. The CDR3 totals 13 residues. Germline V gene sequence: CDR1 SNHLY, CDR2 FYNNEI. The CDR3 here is CASSGDYQETQYF. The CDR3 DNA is TGTGCCAGCAGTGGGGACTACCAAGAGACCCAGTACTTC.

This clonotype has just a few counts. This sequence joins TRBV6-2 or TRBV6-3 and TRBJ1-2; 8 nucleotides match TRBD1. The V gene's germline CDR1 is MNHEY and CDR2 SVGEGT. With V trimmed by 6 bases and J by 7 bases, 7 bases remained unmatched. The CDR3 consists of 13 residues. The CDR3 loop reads CASRFQGAPGYTF. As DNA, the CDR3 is TGTGCCAGCAGATTCCAGGGGGCGCCTGGCTACACCTTC.

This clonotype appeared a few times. CDR3 residues: CASTQSRGNNEQFF. The CDR3 DNA sequence: TGTGCCAGCACCCAAAGCAGGGGCAACAATGAGCAGTTCTTC. The chain links TRBV12-3 or TRBV12-4 to TRBJ2-1; perhaps TRBD1 as D (6 bases). Trimming pared 7 bases from V and 5 bases from J, leaving 15 bases between. CDR3 length: 14 amino acids.

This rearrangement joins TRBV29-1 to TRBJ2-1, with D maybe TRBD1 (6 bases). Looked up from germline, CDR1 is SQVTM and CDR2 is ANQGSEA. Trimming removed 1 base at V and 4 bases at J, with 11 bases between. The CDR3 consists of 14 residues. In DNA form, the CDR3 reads TGCAGCGTTGAAGGGATTGACAGGTACAATGAGCAGTTCTTC. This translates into CSVEGIDRYNEQFF.

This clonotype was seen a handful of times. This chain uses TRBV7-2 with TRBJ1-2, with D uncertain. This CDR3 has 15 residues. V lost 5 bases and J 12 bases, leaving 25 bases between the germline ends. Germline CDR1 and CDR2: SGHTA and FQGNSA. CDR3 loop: CASSPPGQKSIRNTF. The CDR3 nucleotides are TGTGCCAGCAGCCCCCCGGGCCAGAAATCGATTCGGAACACCTTC.

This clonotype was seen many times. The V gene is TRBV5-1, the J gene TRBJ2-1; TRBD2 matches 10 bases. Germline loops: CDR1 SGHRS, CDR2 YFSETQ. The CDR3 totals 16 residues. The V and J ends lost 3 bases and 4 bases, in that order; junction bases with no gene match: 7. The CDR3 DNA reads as TGCGCCAGCAGCTCCTCCCTAGCGGGGGTATACAATGAGCAGTTCTTC. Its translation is CASSSSLAGVYNEQFF. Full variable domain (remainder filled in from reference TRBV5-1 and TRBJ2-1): KAGVTQTPRYLIKTRGQQVTLSCSPISGHRSVSWYQQTPGQGLQFLFEYFSETQRNKGNFPGRFSGRQFSNSRSEMNVSTLELGDSALYLCASSSSLAGVYNEQFFGPGTRLTVL.

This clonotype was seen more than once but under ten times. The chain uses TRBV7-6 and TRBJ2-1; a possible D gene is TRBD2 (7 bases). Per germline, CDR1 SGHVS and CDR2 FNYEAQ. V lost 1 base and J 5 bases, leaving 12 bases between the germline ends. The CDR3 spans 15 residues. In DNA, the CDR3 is TGTGCCAGCAGCTTAGGGGGCGGGGGCGACAATGAGCAGTTCTTC. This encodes CASSLGGGGDNEQFF.

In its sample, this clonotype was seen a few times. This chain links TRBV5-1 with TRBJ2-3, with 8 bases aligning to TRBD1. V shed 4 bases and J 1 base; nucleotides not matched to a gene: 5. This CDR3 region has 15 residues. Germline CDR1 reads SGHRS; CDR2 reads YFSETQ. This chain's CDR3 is CASSPRTGRTDTQYF. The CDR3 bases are TGCGCCAGCAGCCCGCGGACAGGGCGCACAGATACGCAGTATTTT.

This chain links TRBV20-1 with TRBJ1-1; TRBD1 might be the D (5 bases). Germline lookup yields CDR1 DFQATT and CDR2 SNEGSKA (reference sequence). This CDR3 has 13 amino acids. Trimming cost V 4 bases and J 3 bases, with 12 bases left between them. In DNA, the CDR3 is TGCAGTGCTAAACGTTCGGGGCACACTGAAGCTTTCTTT. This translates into CSAKRSGHTEAFF.

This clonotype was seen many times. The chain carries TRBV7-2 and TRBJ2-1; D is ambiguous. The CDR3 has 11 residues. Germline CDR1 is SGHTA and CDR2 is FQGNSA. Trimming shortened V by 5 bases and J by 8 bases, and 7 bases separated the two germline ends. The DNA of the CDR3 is TGTGCCAGCAGCCCCTCTTATGAGCAGTTCTTC. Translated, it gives CASSPSYEQFF.